Sequencing of this T cell receptor beta chain was carried out in a study of T cell responses to AZD1222 COVID-19 vaccine. With respect to this clone: What it binds is not known.

With 0 bases removed from V and 6 bases from J, the gap between germline ends came to 12 bases. This CDR3 comprises 16 residues. Germline values: CDR1 SGHTA, CDR2 FQGTGA. Assay: immunoSEQ multiplex PCR; the TCRdb copy retains only in-frame clones and omits some. The sample lists about 120,000 clones; roughly 90% were seen once. The study, taken as a whole, reports: Reportedly, nearly half of unique spike TCRs recognized epitopes outside B.1.351/B.1.1.7 mutations.

This sample comprised peripheral blood, obtained 28 days after the second AZD1222 dose. The chain is built from TRBV7-3 and TRBJ1-6; possibly TRBD1 for D (5 bases). The receptor was isolated from an adult who received the AZD1222 COVID-19 vaccine. The CDR3 DNA follows: TGTGCCAGCAGCTTAACAGGGGTCTCGAGTAATTCACCCCTCCACTTT. It codes for CASSLTGVSSNSPLHF.